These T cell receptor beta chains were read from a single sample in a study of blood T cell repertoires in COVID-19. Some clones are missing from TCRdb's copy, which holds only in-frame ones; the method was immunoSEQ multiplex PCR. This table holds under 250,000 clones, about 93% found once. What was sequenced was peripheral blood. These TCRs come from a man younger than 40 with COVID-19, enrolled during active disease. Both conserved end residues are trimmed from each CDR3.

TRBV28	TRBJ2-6	ASSLPGAGANVLT
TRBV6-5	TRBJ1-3	ASSPERWDTIY
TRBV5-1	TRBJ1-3	ASSLAGTNTIY
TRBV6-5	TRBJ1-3	ASTTGGNTIY
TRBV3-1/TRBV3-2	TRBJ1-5	ASSQDTQGALNQPQH
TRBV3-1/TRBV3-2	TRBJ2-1	ASSQDIGLAGLENNNEQF
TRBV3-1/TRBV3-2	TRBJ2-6	ASSQGGAGANVLT
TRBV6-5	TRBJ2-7	ASSPGGGALYEQY
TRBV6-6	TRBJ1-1	ASSPDQGWTEAF
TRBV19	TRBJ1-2	ASRTLTGGWIGGYT
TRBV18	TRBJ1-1	ASSPPTGEGTEAF
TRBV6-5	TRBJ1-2	ASSSLYGYT
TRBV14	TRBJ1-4	ASSQDPSATNEKLF
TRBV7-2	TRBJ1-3	ASSLGGSGNTIY
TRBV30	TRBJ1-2	AWSVAGGGGYT
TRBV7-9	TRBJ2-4	ASSTEDRVKNIQY
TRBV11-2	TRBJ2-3	ASSLPTGGSSDTQY
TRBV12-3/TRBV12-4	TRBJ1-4	ASTTRVREKLF
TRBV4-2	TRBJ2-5	ASSLEEGAGETQY
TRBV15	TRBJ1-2	ATSLSGQGITNYGYT
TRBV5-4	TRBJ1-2	ASTQLMAGAYGYT
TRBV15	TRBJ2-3	ATSRLSGGISDTQY
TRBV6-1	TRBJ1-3	ASSERRRGGSGNTIY
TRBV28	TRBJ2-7	ASLDRPLREQY